The rows below give T cell receptor beta chains drawn from one sample of a study of blood T cell repertoires in COVID-19. Assay: immunoSEQ multiplex PCR; the TCRdb copy retains only in-frame clones and omits some. The sample includes some 210,000 clones, 80% to 85% of them seen just once. Sequencing was performed on PBMCs or T cells enriched from blood (not recorded which). The receptors originated from a woman aged 50 to 65 with acute COVID-19. Each CDR3 is given with its conserved first and last residue. The order of the fields is CDR3 protein, CDR3 DNA, J gene, clone size, D gene, V gene. A D gene is named only where the DNA matches it firmly. Some rows have no size entry. The others give once, few or many, or a class for an expanded clone.

cdr3_aa: CASATGVVNTEAFF
cdr3_nt: TGTGCCAGCGCTACAGGGGTCGTGAACACTGAAGCTTTCTTT
j_call: TRBJ1-1
clone_size: .
d_call: TRBD1
v_call: TRBV10-3

cdr3_aa: CASSPQELSGNTIYF
cdr3_nt: TGTGCCAGCAGCCCACAGGAACTCTCTGGAAACACCATATATTTT
j_call: TRBJ1-3
clone_size: many
d_call: .
v_call: TRBV9

cdr3_aa: CASSLGGTSGNNEQFF
cdr3_nt: TGCGCCAGCAGCTTGGGGGGGACTAGCGGGAACAATGAGCAGTTCTTC
j_call: TRBJ2-1
clone_size: .
d_call: TRBD2
v_call: TRBV5-1

cdr3_aa: CASSPPRGAAAYPFF
cdr3_nt: TGTGCCAGCTCACCACCCAGGGGGGCCGCCGCCTACCCTTTCTTT
j_call: TRBJ1-1
clone_size: once
d_call: TRBD1
v_call: TRBV18

cdr3_aa: CATSRDGTGYQPQHF
cdr3_nt: TGTGCCACCAGCAGAGATGGGACAGGGTACCAGCCCCAGCATTTT
j_call: TRBJ1-5
clone_size: .
d_call: TRBD1
v_call: TRBV15

cdr3_aa: CASSLARARDRVNEQFF
cdr3_nt: TGTGCCAGCAGCTTAGCGCGGGCTAGAGACAGGGTGAATGAGCAGTTCTTC
j_call: TRBJ2-1
clone_size: .
d_call: TRBD1
v_call: TRBV7-2

cdr3_aa: CASSPVTGNTGELFF
cdr3_nt: TGTGCCAGCAGCCCGGTGACAGGGAACACCGGGGAGCTGTTTTTT
j_call: TRBJ2-2
clone_size: .
d_call: .
v_call: TRBV11-3

cdr3_aa: CASSASGSLSTEAFF
cdr3_nt: TGTGCCAGCAGCGCATCCGGGTCCTTGAGCACTGAAGCTTTCTTT
j_call: TRBJ1-1
clone_size: .
d_call: .
v_call: TRBV9

cdr3_aa: CASSLGSGRLYSGNTIYF
cdr3_nt: TGTGCCAGCAGCTTAGGTTCGGGCCGACTATATTCTGGAAACACCATATATTTT
j_call: TRBJ1-3
clone_size: .
d_call: .
v_call: TRBV11-2

cdr3_aa: CASNDTPGETQYF
cdr3_nt: TGCGCCAGCAATGATACCCCCGGGGAGACCCAGTACTTC
j_call: TRBJ2-5
clone_size: .
d_call: .
v_call: TRBV5-1

cdr3_aa: CAWSKTGVSNQPQHF
cdr3_nt: TGTGCCTGGAGTAAAACAGGGGTTAGCAATCAGCCCCAGCATTTT
j_call: TRBJ1-5
clone_size: .
d_call: TRBD1
v_call: TRBV30

cdr3_aa: CASSQGQGAAVTEAFF
cdr3_nt: TGCGCCAGCAGCCAGGGACAGGGGGCAGCGGTTACTGAAGCTTTCTTT
j_call: TRBJ1-1
clone_size: .
d_call: TRBD1
v_call: TRBV4-3

cdr3_aa: CAWSGGGGQPQHF
cdr3_nt: TGTGCCTGGAGTGGAGGGGGGGGACAGCCCCAGCATTTT
j_call: TRBJ1-5
clone_size: .
d_call: .
v_call: TRBV30

cdr3_aa: CASSGGLTVRLSQPQHF
cdr3_nt: TGTGCCAGCAGTGGGGGACTGACAGTTCGGTTAAGTCAGCCCCAGCATTTT
j_call: TRBJ1-5
clone_size: .
d_call: .
v_call: TRBV2

cdr3_aa: CASSQDDLAGTDTQYF
cdr3_nt: TGTGCCAGCAGCCAAGATGACCTAGCGGGGACAGATACGCAGTATTTT
j_call: TRBJ2-3
clone_size: .
d_call: TRBD2
v_call: TRBV3-1/TRBV3-2

cdr3_aa: CASSEVPGGGVGYTF
cdr3_nt: TGTGCCAGCAGTGAAGTACCGGGAGGGGGTGTAGGCTACACCTTC
j_call: TRBJ1-2
clone_size: .
d_call: .
v_call: TRBV2

cdr3_aa: CASSVGTGGNQPQHF
cdr3_nt: TGTGCCAGCAGCGTAGGGACAGGGGGCAATCAGCCCCAGCATTTT
j_call: TRBJ1-5
clone_size: .
d_call: TRBD1
v_call: TRBV7-6

cdr3_aa: CASSFTGGQETQYF
cdr3_nt: TGTGCCAGCAGTTTCACAGGGGGGCAAGAGACCCAGTACTTC
j_call: TRBJ2-5
clone_size: .
d_call: TRBD1
v_call: TRBV28

cdr3_aa: CATITGGGQPQHF
cdr3_nt: TGTGCCACCATAACAGGGGGCGGTCAGCCCCAGCATTTT
j_call: TRBJ1-5
clone_size: .
d_call: TRBD1
v_call: TRBV28

cdr3_aa: CASSIGAQVSSGNTIYF
cdr3_nt: TGTGCCAGTAGTATTGGGGCTCAGGTGAGCTCTGGAAACACCATATATTTT
j_call: TRBJ1-3
clone_size: .
d_call: .
v_call: TRBV19

cdr3_aa: CASSSGQGNTEAFF
cdr3_nt: TGTGCCAGCAGTTCGGGACAGGGAAACACTGAAGCTTTCTTT
j_call: TRBJ1-1
clone_size: .
d_call: TRBD1
v_call: TRBV28

cdr3_aa: CASALFGQINQPQHF
cdr3_nt: TGTGCCAGTGCTCTCTTCGGACAGATTAATCAGCCCCAGCATTTT
j_call: TRBJ1-5
clone_size: .
d_call: .
v_call: TRBV7-2

cdr3_aa: CASSMRQGPGEQYF
cdr3_nt: TGTGCCAGCAGTATGCGACAGGGGCCTGGGGAGCAGTACTTC
j_call: TRBJ2-7
clone_size: .
d_call: TRBD1
v_call: TRBV27

cdr3_aa: CASSEAHGSLADTQYF
cdr3_nt: TGTGCCAGCAGTGAAGCACACGGGAGTCTCGCAGATACGCAGTATTTT
j_call: TRBJ2-3
clone_size: .
d_call: .
v_call: TRBV6-1

cdr3_aa: CASSRRGSVVPGPPMNTEAFF
cdr3_nt: TGCGCCAGCAGTCGCCGGGGGTCTGTCGTTCCCGGGCCTCCCATGAACACTGAAGCTTTCTTT
j_call: TRBJ1-1
clone_size: .
d_call: .
v_call: TRBV23-1

cdr3_aa: CASSRGAGAGRKETQYF
cdr3_nt: TGTGCCAGTAGTCGTGGGGCAGGGGCTGGTCGCAAAGAGACCCAGTACTTC
j_call: TRBJ2-5
clone_size: .
d_call: .
v_call: TRBV19

cdr3_aa: CASSPGLAGGFGELFF
cdr3_nt: TGTGCCAGCAGCCCCGGACTAGCGGGAGGGTTCGGGGAGCTGTTTTTT
j_call: TRBJ2-2
clone_size: .
d_call: TRBD2
v_call: TRBV7-2

cdr3_aa: CSVSSSGGRGTDTQYF
cdr3_nt: TGCAGCGTCTCAAGTAGCGGAGGGAGGGGCACAGATACGCAGTATTTT
j_call: TRBJ2-3
clone_size: few
d_call: TRBD2
v_call: TRBV29-1

cdr3_aa: CASSPGPSTVTGELFF
cdr3_nt: TGTGCCAGCAGCCCTGGCCCATCAACCGTCACCGGGGAGCTGTTTTTT
j_call: TRBJ2-2
clone_size: .
d_call: .
v_call: TRBV7-2

cdr3_aa: CASYDRNSGGGEQFF
cdr3_nt: TGTGCCAGCTACGACCGGAATAGCGGGGGGGGTGAGCAGTTCTTC
j_call: TRBJ2-1
clone_size: once
d_call: TRBD2
v_call: TRBV27

cdr3_aa: CASSQVTNYGYTF
cdr3_nt: TGTGCCAGCAGCCAAGTTACTAACTATGGCTACACCTTC
j_call: TRBJ1-2
clone_size: .
d_call: .
v_call: TRBV3-1/TRBV3-2

cdr3_aa: CASSLQEKLFF
cdr3_nt: TGTGCCAGCAGTTTACAAGAAAAACTGTTTTTT
j_call: TRBJ1-4
clone_size: .
d_call: .
v_call: TRBV28

cdr3_aa: CASSQDTQRKDEQYF
cdr3_nt: TGTGCCAGCAGCCAAGATACTCAGCGGAAGGACGAGCAGTACTTC
j_call: TRBJ2-7
clone_size: .
d_call: .
v_call: TRBV4-2

cdr3_aa: CASSAQSGLATEAFF
cdr3_nt: TGTGCCAGCAGCGCCCAGTCGGGGTTGGCCACTGAAGCTTTCTTT
j_call: TRBJ1-1
clone_size: .
d_call: .
v_call: TRBV5-4

cdr3_aa: CASSYSVAGGPLLSYEQYF
cdr3_nt: TGTGCCAGCAGTTACTCCGTAGCGGGAGGTCCCTTACTCTCCTACGAGCAGTACTTC
j_call: TRBJ2-7
clone_size: .
d_call: TRBD2
v_call: TRBV6-2/TRBV6-3

cdr3_aa: CASTQSGGQGILLYGYTF
cdr3_nt: TGCGCCAGCACACAATCCGGGGGACAGGGGATTTTACTCTATGGCTACACCTTC
j_call: TRBJ1-2
clone_size: few
d_call: TRBD1
v_call: TRBV4-1

cdr3_aa: CASSELGGKDSPLHF
cdr3_nt: TGTGCCAGCAGTGAACTGGGGGGAAAGGATTCACCCCTCCACTTT
j_call: TRBJ1-6
clone_size: once
d_call: .
v_call: TRBV25-1

cdr3_aa: CASSQDLGTGGREKLFF
cdr3_nt: TGCGCCAGCAGCCAAGATCTAGGGACAGGGGGCCGTGAAAAACTGTTTTTT
j_call: TRBJ1-4
clone_size: .
d_call: TRBD1
v_call: TRBV4-3

cdr3_aa: CAWSVGGGGTYGYTF
cdr3_nt: TGTGCCTGGAGTGTAGGTGGAGGGGGCACCTATGGCTACACCTTC
j_call: TRBJ1-2
clone_size: .
d_call: TRBD1
v_call: TRBV30

cdr3_aa: CSASRTGTTEAFF
cdr3_nt: TGCAGTGCTAGTAGGACAGGGACCACTGAAGCTTTCTTT
j_call: TRBJ1-1
clone_size: once
d_call: TRBD1
v_call: TRBV20-1

cdr3_aa: CASSRNRQDPNQPQHF
cdr3_nt: TGTGCCAGCTCCCGCAATCGACAAGACCCCAATCAGCCCCAGCATTTT
j_call: TRBJ1-5
clone_size: .
d_call: .
v_call: TRBV18

cdr3_aa: CASSYGPGGGISVTNEKLFF
cdr3_nt: TGTGCCAGCAGTTACGGGCCTGGAGGAGGGATCAGTGTTACTAATGAAAAACTGTTTTTT
j_call: TRBJ1-4
clone_size: .
d_call: .
v_call: TRBV6-2/TRBV6-3

cdr3_aa: CASSLFRGLQPQHF
cdr3_nt: TGTGCCAGCAGTTTATTCAGGGGGCTCCAGCCCCAGCATTTT
j_call: TRBJ1-5
clone_size: .
d_call: TRBD1
v_call: TRBV28

cdr3_aa: CASRSGGSSNQPQHF
cdr3_nt: TGTGCCAGCAGAAGTGGAGGGAGCAGCAATCAGCCCCAGCATTTT
j_call: TRBJ1-5
clone_size: .
d_call: .
v_call: TRBV27

cdr3_aa: CASSPNRLAGGKDQYF
cdr3_nt: TGTGCCAGCTCACCAAACAGGCTAGCGGGGGGCAAAGACCAGTACTTC
j_call: TRBJ2-5
clone_size: .
d_call: TRBD2
v_call: TRBV18

cdr3_aa: CASSPGLAAYEQYF
cdr3_nt: TGTGCCAGCAGCCCGGGACTAGCGGCCTACGAGCAGTACTTC
j_call: TRBJ2-7
clone_size: once
d_call: TRBD2
v_call: TRBV7-9

cdr3_aa: CASSYRQGSTDTQYF
cdr3_nt: TGCGCCAGCAGTTACCGACAGGGTAGCACAGATACGCAGTATTTT
j_call: TRBJ2-3
clone_size: .
d_call: TRBD1
v_call: TRBV5-1

cdr3_aa: CASSHGGNGYTF
cdr3_nt: TGTGCCAGCAGTCACGGAGGGAACGGCTACACCTTC
j_call: TRBJ1-2
clone_size: few
d_call: .
v_call: TRBV6-2/TRBV6-3

cdr3_aa: CASSLTIRNSGYTF
cdr3_nt: TGTGCCAGCAGCCTAACAATCAGGAATTCTGGCTACACCTTC
j_call: TRBJ1-2
clone_size: .
d_call: .
v_call: TRBV3-1/TRBV3-2

cdr3_aa: CASSPRRGLTEAFF
cdr3_nt: TGTGCCAGCAGTCCACGACGGGGATTGACTGAAGCTTTCTTT
j_call: TRBJ1-1
clone_size: .
d_call: .
v_call: TRBV6-2/TRBV6-3

cdr3_aa: CASNNPTSGVNIQYF
cdr3_nt: TGTGCCAGCAACAACCCGACTAGCGGGGTGAACATTCAGTACTTC
j_call: TRBJ2-4
clone_size: once
d_call: TRBD2
v_call: TRBV7-2

cdr3_aa: CASISTGPDYGYTF
cdr3_nt: TGTGCCAGCATCTCGACAGGGCCTGACTATGGCTACACCTTC
j_call: TRBJ1-2
clone_size: few
d_call: TRBD1
v_call: TRBV28

cdr3_aa: CSAYRDSQYF
cdr3_nt: TGCAGCGCCTACCGGGACAGTCAGTACTTC
j_call: TRBJ2-4
clone_size: .
d_call: TRBD1
v_call: TRBV29-1

cdr3_aa: CASSLTGGETQYF
cdr3_nt: TGTGCCAGCAGTTTAACGGGAGGCGAGACCCAGTACTTC
j_call: TRBJ2-5
clone_size: few
d_call: TRBD2
v_call: TRBV12-3/TRBV12-4

cdr3_aa: CASSSRQGTTEAFF
cdr3_nt: TGTGCCAGCAGCAGCCGACAGGGGACCACTGAAGCTTTCTTT
j_call: TRBJ1-1
clone_size: few
d_call: TRBD1
v_call: TRBV7-2

cdr3_aa: CASSLRTGTNRDRQGNTNEKLFF
cdr3_nt: TGTGCCAGCAGCTTAAGGACCGGCACGAACCGGGACAGACAAGGCAATACTAATGAAAAACTGTTTTTT
j_call: TRBJ1-4
clone_size: .
d_call: TRBD1
v_call: TRBV7-3

cdr3_aa: CASSAPGLLLSGELFF
cdr3_nt: TGCGCCAGCAGCGCCCCGGGACTCTTGCTATCGGGGGAGCTGTTTTTT
j_call: TRBJ2-2
clone_size: .
d_call: .
v_call: TRBV5-1

cdr3_aa: CASSFWGLEAFSEQFF
cdr3_nt: TGTGCCAGCAGCTTTTGGGGACTAGAGGCTTTCAGTGAGCAGTTCTTC
j_call: TRBJ2-1
clone_size: .
d_call: TRBD2
v_call: TRBV5-5

cdr3_aa: CATLGQGQVASHEQYF
cdr3_nt: TGTGCCACCCTGGGGCAGGGACAGGTAGCCAGCCACGAGCAGTACTTC
j_call: TRBJ2-7
clone_size: .
d_call: TRBD1
v_call: TRBV10-3

cdr3_aa: CASSVGQSGSGTDTQYF
cdr3_nt: TGCGCCAGCAGCGTAGGACAGTCGGGGAGTGGCACAGATACGCAGTATTTT
j_call: TRBJ2-3
clone_size: .
d_call: .
v_call: TRBV5-1